A selection of T cell receptor beta chains follows, all from one sample in a study of early T cells in non-severe SARS-CoV-2 infection. TCRdb analysed the 5' RACE reads with MiXCR anew, one entry per CDR3 protein. The sample includes tens of thousands of distinct CDR3 sequences, approximately 9.2% seen only once; the top ten take roughly an eighth. Sequenced material: whole blood. The receptors shown here come from an adult who was a healthcare worker with PCR-confirmed SARS-CoV-2 infection or an uninfected control (not recorded which). The CDR3 runs from the conserved cysteine through the conserved F or W. D genes are given only for firm matches.

D gene	CDR3 length	V gene	CDR3 protein
.	16	TRBV24-1	CATSDRGFGLGETQYF
TRBD1	13	TRBV5-1	CASSSLTGGEAFF
TRBD2	16	TRBV20-1	CSARDYASGDTGELFF
.	10	TRBV27	CASRPETQYF
.	16	TRBV9	CASSVGRRTANEKLFF
.	13	TRBV20-1	CSASGGFNNEQFF
.	13	TRBV5-1	CASSQQDFTEAFF
.	14	TRBV10-3	CAINRGGLGETQYF
.	15	TRBV24-1	CATRPPRQANTEAFF
TRBD1	15	TRBV29-1	CSVALDRVRGEKLFF
TRBD2	18	TRBV4-3	CASSQDLQGTSGTYEQYF
.	17	TRBV6-6	CASSYSRQRGGNTEAFF
.	15	TRBV20-1	CSARDGSSYNSPLHF
.	15	TRBV6-2/TRBV6-3	CATTSDGGLNNEQFF
.	15	TRBV2	CATSLEGAGANVLTF
TRBD1	13	TRBV9	CASSFRQGSEQFF
TRBD1	18	TRBV24-1	CATSAARLGDREYSGYTF
.	13	TRBV7-6	CASSGTRNTEAFF
.	14	TRBV11-2	CASSLDSPSYEQYF
.	11	TRBV30	CACYGGHEQYF
TRBD1	16	TRBV10-3	CASTGEVGDGDQPQHF
.	13	TRBV12-3/TRBV12-4	CASSPRGGQPQHF
.	13	TRBV20-1	CSAGSGTNEKLFF
.	13	TRBV6-5	CASSAPGGGGYTF
.	16	TRBV2	CARSYRRAVGNTEAFF
.	15	TRBV5-6	CASSRITWSYYGYTF
TRBD2	17	TRBV19	CASSIGRAGGSRDEQFF
.	17	TRBV30	CAWSRGRPPSGANVLTF
TRBD1	17	TRBV5-4	CASSSGQFDSYNSPLHF
.	13	TRBV20-1	CSATQPLAETQYF
TRBD2	16	TRBV10-3	CAIRPSLAGGNNEQFF
.	13	TRBV13	CASSSTRYNEQFF
.	16	TRBV7-9	CASSITISATYNEQFF
.	11	TRBV29-1	CSVGPTDTQYF
.	14	TRBV7-2	CASSLAERTDTQYF
TRBD1	15	TRBV7-6	CASSWGQGVPGELFF
.	13	TRBV6-6	CASRRTSTYEQYF
.	15	TRBV20-1	CSARVAGAGHDTQYF
TRBD1	15	TRBV2	CASSEGGQGGFEAFF
.	11	TRBV20-1	CSARYSYEQYF
.	14	TRBV14	CASSRSANYNEQFF
TRBD2	20	TRBV6-6	CASSYPKLAGGFSSYNEQFF
.	14	TRBV12-3/TRBV12-4	CASSFRVEYTEAFF
.	13	TRBV29-1	CSVEGAGANVLTF
TRBD1	16	TRBV6-6	CASTLGQGANGYGYTF
.	16	TRBV18	CASSEQNPLNTGELFF